Listed below are T cell receptor beta chains from one sample, sequenced in a study of Tregs in tolerant kidney transplant recipients. Sequencing was performed with immunoSEQ multiplex PCR; in TCRdb, only in-frame clones are kept and a portion is missing. The sample holds about 77,000 clones, roughly 98% seen once. The sample was CD4+ T cells from blood, taken before the transplant. These receptors all come from a human donor who received a combined kidney and bone marrow transplant. The CDR3 runs from the conserved cysteine through the conserved F or W. A D gene is named only where the DNA matches it firmly. Part of the rows lack a size; the others show once, few, many or a class for expanded clones.

d_gene: NA
v_gene: TRBV9
len: 14
abundance: once
j_gene: TRBJ2-5
CDR3aa: CASSFSGTTETQYF
CDR3nt: TGTGCCAGCAGCTTCTCTGGGACAACGGAGACCCAGTACTTC

d_gene: TRBD1
v_gene: TRBV4-2
len: 15
abundance: NA
j_gene: TRBJ2-3
CDR3aa: CASSLTGGNGDTQYF
CDR3nt: TGTGCCAGCAGCCTGACAGGGGGCAACGGGGATACGCAGTATTTT

d_gene: NA
v_gene: TRBV5-1
len: 14
abundance: NA
j_gene: TRBJ1-1
CDR3aa: CASSWGGMNTEAFF
CDR3nt: TGCGCCAGCAGCTGGGGAGGCATGAACACTGAAGCTTTCTTT

d_gene: TRBD1
v_gene: TRBV7-2
len: 16
abundance: NA
j_gene: TRBJ2-3
CDR3aa: CASSRQGRGRTDTQYF
CDR3nt: TGTGCCAGCAGCCGACAGGGTAGGGGAAGAACAGATACGCAGTATTTT

d_gene: NA
v_gene: TRBV7-7
len: 15
abundance: NA
j_gene: TRBJ2-1
CDR3aa: CASSLLPDSDNEQFF
CDR3nt: TGTGCCAGCAGCTTACTCCCCGACAGTGACAATGAGCAGTTCTTC

d_gene: NA
v_gene: TRBV29-1
len: 14
abundance: once
j_gene: TRBJ2-1
CDR3aa: CSVGGGGSYNEQFF
CDR3nt: TGCAGCGTTGGAGGGGGGGGCTCCTACAATGAGCAGTTCTTC

d_gene: NA
v_gene: TRBV30
len: 13
abundance: NA
j_gene: TRBJ2-3
CDR3aa: CAWSVQGTDTQYF
CDR3nt: TGTGCCTGGAGTGTACAAGGCACAGATACGCAGTATTTT

d_gene: NA
v_gene: TRBV7-3
len: 16
abundance: NA
j_gene: TRBJ2-3
CDR3aa: CASSLGSGYFTDTQYF
CDR3nt: TGTGCCAGCAGCTTAGGATCGGGGTATTTCACAGATACGCAGTATTTT

d_gene: NA
v_gene: TRBV6-1
len: 15
abundance: NA
j_gene: TRBJ1-6
CDR3aa: CASSETQGSNSPLHF
CDR3nt: TGTGCCAGCAGCGAAACCCAGGGGTCTAATTCACCCCTCCACTTT

d_gene: NA
v_gene: TRBV5-8
len: 13
abundance: NA
j_gene: TRBJ2-3
CDR3aa: CASSLRGFHTQYF
CDR3nt: TGTGCCAGCAGCTTGCGGGGATTTCATACGCAGTATTTT

d_gene: TRBD2
v_gene: TRBV7-9
len: 17
abundance: NA
j_gene: TRBJ2-1
CDR3aa: CASSPTPSGSSYNEQFF
CDR3nt: TGTGCCAGCAGCCCAACCCCTAGCGGGAGCTCCTACAATGAGCAGTTCTTC

d_gene: NA
v_gene: TRBV11-2
len: 12
abundance: NA
j_gene: TRBJ2-5
CDR3aa: CASSPGWETQYF
CDR3nt: TGTGCCAGCAGCCCGGGGTGGGAGACCCAGTACTTC

d_gene: NA
v_gene: TRBV18
len: 16
abundance: NA
j_gene: TRBJ1-4
CDR3aa: CASSPRQAATNEKLFF
CDR3nt: TGTGCCAGCTCACCACGCCAGGCTGCAACTAATGAAAAACTGTTTTTT

d_gene: NA
v_gene: TRBV30
len: 14
abundance: NA
j_gene: TRBJ2-1
CDR3aa: CAWSPTNSYNEQFF
CDR3nt: TGTGCCTGGAGTCCCACTAACTCCTACAATGAGCAGTTCTTC

d_gene: NA
v_gene: TRBV5-1
len: 16
abundance: NA
j_gene: TRBJ1-2
CDR3aa: CASSLVGGRTNYGYTF
CDR3nt: TGCGCCAGCAGCTTGGTGGGGGGGCGAACAAACTATGGCTACACCTTC

d_gene: TRBD2
v_gene: TRBV11-1
len: 17
abundance: NA
j_gene: TRBJ2-1
CDR3aa: CASSFLRGGESYNEQFF
CDR3nt: TGTGCCAGCAGCTTCCTCCGGGGGGGGGAAAGCTACAATGAGCAGTTCTTC

d_gene: TRBD1
v_gene: TRBV7-3
len: 18
abundance: NA
j_gene: TRBJ1-3
CDR3aa: CASSLHPQDRISGNTIYF
CDR3nt: TGTGCCAGCAGCTTACACCCCCAGGACAGGATCTCTGGAAACACCATATATTTT

d_gene: TRBD1
v_gene: TRBV5-4
len: 17
abundance: NA
j_gene: TRBJ2-1
CDR3aa: CASSTRPGTGIYNEQFF
CDR3nt: TGTGCCAGCAGCACAAGGCCAGGGACAGGGATTTACAATGAGCAGTTCTTC

d_gene: TRBD2
v_gene: TRBV7-3
len: 15
abundance: NA
j_gene: TRBJ2-1
CDR3aa: CASSVTSGLYNEQFF
CDR3nt: TGTGCCAGCAGCGTTACTAGCGGCCTCTACAATGAGCAGTTCTTC

d_gene: NA
v_gene: TRBV7-2
len: 16
abundance: NA
j_gene: TRBJ2-5
CDR3aa: CASSLVGGQIQETQYF
CDR3nt: TGTGCCAGCAGCTTAGTGGGGGGGCAGATCCAAGAGACCCAGTACTTC

d_gene: NA
v_gene: TRBV7-6
len: 14
abundance: NA
j_gene: TRBJ2-7
CDR3aa: CASSSAGYRNEQYF
CDR3nt: TGTGCCAGCAGCTCCGCGGGCTACCGAAACGAGCAGTACTTC

d_gene: NA
v_gene: TRBV11-2
len: 14
abundance: NA
j_gene: TRBJ2-7
CDR3aa: CASSLGAGAYEQYF
CDR3nt: TGTGCCAGCAGCTTAGGGGCGGGGGCATACGAGCAGTACTTC

d_gene: NA
v_gene: TRBV6-6
len: 14
abundance: NA
j_gene: TRBJ1-3
CDR3aa: CASSTQGGGYTIYF
CDR3nt: TGTGCCAGCAGCACTCAGGGAGGCGGATACACCATATATTTT

d_gene: NA
v_gene: TRBV6-6
len: 13
abundance: NA
j_gene: TRBJ2-1
CDR3aa: CASSHTSFNEQFF
CDR3nt: TGTGCCAGCAGTCACACTAGCTTCAATGAGCAGTTCTTC

d_gene: NA
v_gene: TRBV28
len: 16
abundance: NA
j_gene: TRBJ2-7
CDR3aa: CASSLVSDSRGYEQYF
CDR3nt: TGTGCCAGCAGTTTGGTTTCGGACAGTCGGGGCTACGAGCAGTACTTC

d_gene: TRBD1
v_gene: TRBV7-2
len: 13
abundance: NA
j_gene: TRBJ2-5
CDR3aa: CASRRGNQETQYF
CDR3nt: TGTGCCAGTCGCAGGGGGAACCAAGAGACCCAGTACTTC

d_gene: TRBD1
v_gene: TRBV15
len: 17
abundance: NA
j_gene: TRBJ1-5
CDR3aa: CATSRWDSHRSNQPQHF
CDR3nt: TGTGCCACCAGCAGGTGGGACAGCCACAGGAGCAATCAGCCCCAGCATTTT

d_gene: TRBD1
v_gene: TRBV4-3
len: 17
abundance: NA
j_gene: TRBJ1-4
CDR3aa: CASSQENGDRGLEKLFF
CDR3nt: TGCGCCAGCAGCCAAGAAAACGGGGACAGGGGGCTTGAAAAACTGTTTTTT

d_gene: NA
v_gene: TRBV2
len: 13
abundance: NA
j_gene: TRBJ1-5
CDR3aa: CASMAGSNQPQHF
CDR3nt: TGTGCCAGCATGGCAGGCTCCAATCAGCCCCAGCATTTT

d_gene: TRBD1
v_gene: TRBV30
len: 16
abundance: NA
j_gene: TRBJ1-4
CDR3aa: CAWSVRGGDRGQKLFF
CDR3nt: TGTGCCTGGAGTGTACGAGGTGGGGACAGGGGACAAAAACTGTTTTTT

d_gene: TRBD1
v_gene: TRBV11-3
len: 17
abundance: NA
j_gene: TRBJ1-1
CDR3aa: CASSLDRLDRANTEAFF
CDR3nt: TGTGCCAGCAGCTTAGATCGGTTGGACAGGGCAAACACTGAAGCTTTCTTT

d_gene: NA
v_gene: TRBV15
len: 13
abundance: NA
j_gene: TRBJ1-2
CDR3aa: CATSRDRRGGYTF
CDR3nt: TGTGCCACCAGCAGAGATCGCAGGGGAGGCTACACCTTC

d_gene: NA
v_gene: TRBV4-3
len: 16
abundance: NA
j_gene: TRBJ2-5
CDR3aa: CASSQSIRTAQETQYF
CDR3nt: TGCGCCAGCAGCCAGAGCATACGGACAGCCCAAGAGACCCAGTACTTC

d_gene: TRBD1
v_gene: TRBV30
len: 17
abundance: NA
j_gene: TRBJ1-2
CDR3aa: CAWSVLMNSDRVNGYTF
CDR3nt: TGTGCCTGGAGTGTACTAATGAACTCCGACAGGGTAAATGGCTACACCTTC

d_gene: NA
v_gene: TRBV5-4
len: 14
abundance: NA
j_gene: TRBJ2-7
CDR3aa: CASSLRGGAYEQYF
CDR3nt: TGTGCCAGCAGCTTAAGAGGGGGAGCCTACGAGCAGTACTTC

d_gene: NA
v_gene: TRBV6-5
len: 15
abundance: NA
j_gene: TRBJ2-2
CDR3aa: CASSYQGGLTGELFF
CDR3nt: TGTGCCAGCAGTTACCAGGGGGGCCTAACCGGGGAGCTGTTTTTT

d_gene: NA
v_gene: TRBV7-2
len: 15
abundance: NA
j_gene: TRBJ2-7
CDR3aa: CASSLVEGPSYEQYF
CDR3nt: TGTGCCAGCAGCTTAGTGGAGGGGCCGTCCTACGAGCAGTACTTC

d_gene: NA
v_gene: TRBV5-1
len: 16
abundance: NA
j_gene: TRBJ1-1
CDR3aa: CASSLESSTLNTEAFF
CDR3nt: TGCGCCAGCAGCTTGGAGAGCTCTACCTTGAACACTGAAGCTTTCTTT

d_gene: TRBD1
v_gene: TRBV6-5
len: 16
abundance: once
j_gene: TRBJ2-6
CDR3aa: CASSLLRGRGANVLTF
CDR3nt: TGTGCCAGCAGTTTACTCAGGGGGCGTGGGGCCAACGTCCTGACTTTC

d_gene: NA
v_gene: TRBV28
len: 15
abundance: NA
j_gene: TRBJ1-4
CDR3aa: CASQWSSATNEKLFF
CDR3nt: TGTGCCTCCCAGTGGTCCTCAGCAACTAATGAAAAACTGTTTTTT

d_gene: NA
v_gene: TRBV5-4
len: 17
abundance: NA
j_gene: TRBJ2-5
CDR3aa: CASSLVPGTIQGETQYF
CDR3nt: TGTGCCAGCAGCTTGGTGCCAGGGACAATTCAGGGAGAGACCCAGTACTTC

d_gene: TRBD2
v_gene: TRBV7-9
len: 15
abundance: NA
j_gene: TRBJ2-1
CDR3aa: CASSLTSGRVHEQFF
CDR3nt: TGTGCCAGCAGCTTGACTAGCGGGAGGGTCCATGAGCAGTTCTTC

d_gene: NA
v_gene: TRBV2
len: 14
abundance: NA
j_gene: TRBJ1-5
CDR3aa: CASSVGGAYQPQHF
CDR3nt: TGTGCCAGCAGTGTGGGGGGGGCGTATCAGCCCCAGCATTTT

d_gene: NA
v_gene: TRBV7-3
len: 13
abundance: once
j_gene: TRBJ2-5
CDR3aa: CASSLRRGETQYF
CDR3nt: TGTGCCAGCAGCTTGCGGCGGGGAGAGACCCAGTACTTC

d_gene: TRBD1
v_gene: TRBV2
len: 15
abundance: once
j_gene: TRBJ2-7
CDR3aa: CASSDGDRGPYEQYF
CDR3nt: TGTGCCAGCAGTGATGGGGACAGGGGCCCCTACGAGCAGTACTTC

d_gene: TRBD2
v_gene: TRBV7-2
len: 17
abundance: NA
j_gene: TRBJ2-1
CDR3aa: CASSYRLAGDFRDEQFF
CDR3nt: TGTGCCAGCAGCTATCGACTAGCGGGAGACTTTCGGGATGAGCAGTTCTTC

d_gene: TRBD1
v_gene: TRBV5-1
len: 16
abundance: NA
j_gene: TRBJ2-7
CDR3aa: CASSSDSTGVYPEQYF
CDR3nt: TGCGCCAGCAGCTCCGATTCAACAGGGGTGTATCCCGAGCAGTACTTC

d_gene: NA
v_gene: TRBV7-2
len: 16
abundance: NA
j_gene: TRBJ2-3
CDR3aa: CASSLKYRVATDTQYF
CDR3nt: TGTGCCAGCAGCTTAAAATACAGGGTTGCCACAGATACGCAGTATTTT

d_gene: TRBD1
v_gene: TRBV27
len: 15
abundance: NA
j_gene: TRBJ2-7
CDR3aa: CASSLLGGRRQEQYF
CDR3nt: TGTGCCAGCAGTCTCTTAGGGGGCCGCCGTCAAGAGCAGTACTTC

d_gene: TRBD1
v_gene: TRBV4-2
len: 17
abundance: NA
j_gene: TRBJ1-4
CDR3aa: CASSQDGGQGDNEKLFF
CDR3nt: TGTGCCAGCAGCCAAGACGGAGGACAGGGCGATAATGAAAAACTGTTTTTT

d_gene: TRBD2
v_gene: TRBV9
len: 15
abundance: NA
j_gene: TRBJ2-1
CDR3aa: CASSNRLAGGDEQFF
CDR3nt: TGTGCCAGCAGCAACCGACTAGCGGGGGGGGATGAGCAGTTCTTC

d_gene: TRBD2
v_gene: TRBV7-3
len: 12
abundance: NA
j_gene: TRBJ2-1
CDR3aa: CASSETSGRQFF
CDR3nt: TGTGCCAGCAGTGAGACTAGCGGGCGTCAGTTCTTC

d_gene: NA
v_gene: TRBV11-1
len: 15
abundance: NA
j_gene: TRBJ1-2
CDR3aa: CASSLAPDRVYGYTF
CDR3nt: TGTGCCAGCAGCTTAGCGCCTGACAGAGTCTATGGCTACACCTTC

d_gene: TRBD1
v_gene: TRBV27
len: 15
abundance: NA
j_gene: TRBJ2-1
CDR3aa: CASSLYRGAYNEQFF
CDR3nt: TGTGCCAGCAGTTTATACAGGGGCGCCTACAATGAGCAGTTCTTC